The source of this T cell receptor (beta chain) is a study of T cell repertoires in cytomegalovirus infection. Study-wide background: Public signatures in TCR beta pointed to CMV infection and matching HLA type. The study, taken as a whole, reports: Cumulative public TCR beta family frequency identified carriers of CMV plus the relevant HLA.

This clonotype occurred many times. What it binds is not known. Each CDR3 protein gets one entry after TCRdb re-called the reads with MiXCR. The sample has 630,000 or so distinct CDR3 sequences; roughly 26% are singletons. Trimming took off 2 bases at V and 0 bases at J, with 11 bases between the two ends. This CDR3 comprises 16 residues. Germline V lookup: CDR1 MNHNS, CDR2 SASEGT. This receptor was taken from a human donor in good health (CMV status not recorded). Some clones in this sample may be carry-over from other donors' samples. The sample comprised CD8+ T cells from PBMCs. This chain joins TRBV6-1 and TRBJ1-5; D gene ambiguous. CDR3 nucleotides: TGTGCCAGCAGTGAATTTTGGGCGCGTAGCAATCAGCCCCAGCATTTT. The encoded protein is CASSEFWARSNQPQHF.